This T cell receptor (beta chain) stems from a study of blood T cell repertoires in COVID-19. Background on the study: Some COVID-19 samples were acute and others convalescent; all came from the United States, Italy and Spain.

In the original analysis: Amplifying reference gene primers gave estimates of nucleated cell counts. Assay: immunoSEQ multiplex PCR; the TCRdb copy retains only in-frame clones and omits some. V and J calls and clone size are given by that table; D and trimming were obtained from the DNA. The sample lists under 300,000 clones; 88% were seen once. Individuals aged about 18 to 90 years were recruited from 20 to 25 US areas. Allocation to cohorts depended on clinical history reported by the participants. With V trimmed by 0 bases and J by 3 bases, 6 bases remained unmatched. From germline, CDR1 is SGHNT and CDR2 YYREEE (reference sequence). There are 17 residues in the CDR3.

The sequence was obtained from a woman in her forties with acute COVID-19. The specimen sequenced was PBMCs or T cells enriched from blood (not recorded which). The chain joins TRBV5-4 to TRBJ1-5; 10 nucleotides line up with TRBD1. The CDR3 DNA sequence: TGTGCCAGCAGCTTGGCCGGACAGGGGGTAAACAATCAGCCCCAGCATTTT. It translates to CASSLAGQGVNNQPQHF.